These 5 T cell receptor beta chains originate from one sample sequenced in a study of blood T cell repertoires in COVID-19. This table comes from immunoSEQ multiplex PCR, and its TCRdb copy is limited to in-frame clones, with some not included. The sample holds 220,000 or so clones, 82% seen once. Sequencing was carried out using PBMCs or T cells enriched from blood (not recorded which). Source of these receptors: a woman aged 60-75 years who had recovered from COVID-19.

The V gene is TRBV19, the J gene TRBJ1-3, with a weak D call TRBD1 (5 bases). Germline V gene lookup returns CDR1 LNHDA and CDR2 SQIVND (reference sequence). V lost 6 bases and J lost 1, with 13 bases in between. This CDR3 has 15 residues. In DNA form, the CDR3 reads TGTGCCAGTAGCCTCCAGGGCTATTCTGGAAACACCATATATTTT. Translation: CASSLQGYSGNTIYF. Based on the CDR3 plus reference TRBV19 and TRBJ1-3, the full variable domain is DGGITQSPKYLFRKEGQNVTLSCEQNLNHDAMYWYRQDPGQGLRLIYYSQIVNDFQKGDIAEGYSVSREKKESFPLTVTSAQKNPTAFYLCASSLQGYSGNTIYFGEGSWLTVV.

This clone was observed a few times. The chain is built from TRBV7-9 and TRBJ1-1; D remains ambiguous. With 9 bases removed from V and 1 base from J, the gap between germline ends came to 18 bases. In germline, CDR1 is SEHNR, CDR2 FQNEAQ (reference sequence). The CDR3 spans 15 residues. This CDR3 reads CASFGKGRRNTEAFF. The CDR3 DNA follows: TGTGCCAGTTTCGGGAAAGGGCGGAGGAACACTGAAGCTTTCTTT.

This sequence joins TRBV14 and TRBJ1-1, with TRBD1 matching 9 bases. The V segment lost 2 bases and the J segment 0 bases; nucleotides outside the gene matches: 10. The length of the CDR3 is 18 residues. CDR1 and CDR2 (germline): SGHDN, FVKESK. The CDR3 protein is CASSQWAMGTGMNTEAFF. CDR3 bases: TGTGCCAGCAGCCAATGGGCAATGGGGACAGGGATGAACACTGAAGCTTTCTTT.

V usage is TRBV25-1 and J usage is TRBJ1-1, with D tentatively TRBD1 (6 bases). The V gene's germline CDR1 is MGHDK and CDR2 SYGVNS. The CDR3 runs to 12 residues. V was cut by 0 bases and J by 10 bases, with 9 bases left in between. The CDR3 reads CASSEYGRGAFF. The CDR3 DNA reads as TGTGCCAGCAGTGAATACGGCAGGGGAGCTTTCTTT.

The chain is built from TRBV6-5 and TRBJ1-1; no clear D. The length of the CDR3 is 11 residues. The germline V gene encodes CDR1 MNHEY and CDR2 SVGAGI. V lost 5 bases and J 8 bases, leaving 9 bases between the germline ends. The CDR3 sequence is CASSTNIEAFF. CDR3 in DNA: TGTGCCAGCAGTACAAATATCGAAGCTTTCTTT.